The entry that follows covers one T cell receptor beta chain sequence. What it recognizes is unknown. The data originate from a study of T cell repertoires in cytomegalovirus infection. Study-level background: Alongside well-studied HLA-B-restricted CMV epitopes, recently identified HLA-C-restricted CMV epitopes were also used. Both a matching HLA type and CMV infection were indicated by public TCR beta signatures. Whole-study findings and limits: Adding up the frequency of public TCR beta families identified people who carried CMV plus the relevant HLA. The ex vivo response was dominated by HLA-C-restricted CMV-specific TCR beta clonotypes.

TCRdb analysed the reads with MiXCR anew, one entry per CDR3 protein. Among hundreds of thousands of distinct CDR3 sequences listed, about 42% were seen once. CDR3 length: 15 residues. The germline gives CDR1 SGHKS, CDR2 YYEKEE (reference sequence). V was pared by 1 base and J by 3 bases, with 7 bases of the junction left unmatched. The rearrangement uses TRBV5-5 and TRBJ2-7; 7 bases map to TRBD1. The TCR was taken from a human donor in good health (CMV status not recorded). Some clones in this sample may be carry-over from other donors' samples. The input for sequencing was cultured PBMCs, taken from culture after CMV antigen stimulation. The CDR3 loop reads CASSLIRDSHYEQYF. CDR3 in DNA: TGTGCCAGCAGCTTGATACGGGACAGCCACTACGAGCAGTACTTC.